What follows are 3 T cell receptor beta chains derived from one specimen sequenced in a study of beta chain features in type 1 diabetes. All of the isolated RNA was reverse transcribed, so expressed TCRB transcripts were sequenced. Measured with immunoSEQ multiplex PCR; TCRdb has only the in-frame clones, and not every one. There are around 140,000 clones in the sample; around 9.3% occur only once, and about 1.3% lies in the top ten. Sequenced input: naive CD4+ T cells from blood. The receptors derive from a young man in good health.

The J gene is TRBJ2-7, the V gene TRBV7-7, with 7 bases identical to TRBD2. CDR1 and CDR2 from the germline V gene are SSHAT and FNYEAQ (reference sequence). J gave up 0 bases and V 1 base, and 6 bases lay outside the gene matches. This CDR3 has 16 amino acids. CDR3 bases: TGTGCCAGCAGCTTAGTTGCCCAGCGGGGCTCCTACGAGCAGTACTTC. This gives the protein CASSLVAQRGSYEQYF. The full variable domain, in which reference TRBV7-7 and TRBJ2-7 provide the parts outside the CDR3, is GAGVSQSPRYKVTKRGQDVTLRCDPISSHATLYWYQQALGQGPEFLTYFNYEAQPDKSGLPSDRFSAERPEGSISTLTIQRTEQRDSAMYRCASSLVAQRGSYEQYFGPGTRLTVT.

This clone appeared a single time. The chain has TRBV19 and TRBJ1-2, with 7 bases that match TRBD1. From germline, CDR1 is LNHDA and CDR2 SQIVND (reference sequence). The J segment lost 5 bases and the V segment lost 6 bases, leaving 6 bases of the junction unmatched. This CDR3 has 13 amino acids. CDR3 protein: CASSPWDSYGYTF. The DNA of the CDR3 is TGTGCCAGTAGCCCATGGGACAGTTATGGCTACACCTTC.

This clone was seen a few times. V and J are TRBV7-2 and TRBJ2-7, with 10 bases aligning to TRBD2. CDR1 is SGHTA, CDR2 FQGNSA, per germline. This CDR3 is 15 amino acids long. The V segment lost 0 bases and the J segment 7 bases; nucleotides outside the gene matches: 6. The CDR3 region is CASSLALLAGVEQYF. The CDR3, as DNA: TGTGCCAGCAGCTTAGCGCTCCTAGCGGGGGTAGAGCAGTACTTC.